This TCR beta chain was found in a study of T cell responses to AZD1222 COVID-19 vaccine. The protocol was immunoSEQ multiplex PCR, while the TCRdb copy is restricted to in-frame clones and leaves out a portion. Here the sample spans 100,000 or so clones, roughly 90% being singletons. Germline V CDR1 and CDR2: KGHSH, LQKENI. V lost 0 bases to trimming and J lost 10 bases; unmatched junction nucleotides: 12. CDR3 length equals 16 residues. The chain couples TRBV18 to TRBJ2-1; the match to TRBD1 covers 7 bases. This TCR came from an adult in good health. The sample consisted of peripheral blood, taken on day 0 of AZD1222 vaccination. The CDR3 DNA sequence: TGTGCCAGCTCACCACCTGACAGGGTTCCCCTTAAGGAGCAGTTCTTC. This translates into CASSPPDRVPLKEQFF.